This T cell receptor (beta chain) came from a study of blood T cell repertoires in COVID-19. Study-wide background: PBMCs, B-cell-depleted T cells, or T cells were the source of the cDNA or gDNA that made up the material.

In the authors' methods: Amplification with reference gene primers provided the estimates of nucleated cell counts. Sequencing was performed with immunoSEQ multiplex PCR; in TCRdb, only in-frame clones are kept and a portion is missing. Clone size and V and J calls were adopted from that table, with D and trimming inferred from the DNA. In the table there are hundreds of thousands of clones, around 83% of which are singletons. Clinical history as reported by participants underpinned cohort assignment. Germline V CDR1 and CDR2: SGHVS, FNYEAQ. V gave up 1 base and J gave up 2 bases, with 6 bases separating them. The CDR3 covers 14 residues.

Input material: PBMCs or T cells enriched from blood (not recorded which). V is TRBV7-6 and J is TRBJ1-5; no reliable D call. The receptor comes from a middle-aged man who had been exposed to COVID-19. CDR3 protein: CASSLERGNQPQHF. The CDR3 nucleotides read TGTGCCAGCAGCTTAGAGAGGGGCAATCAGCCCCAGCATTTT.